The present entry profiles one T cell receptor beta chain with its context. This entry belongs to a study of T-cell reconstitution after alpha-beta-depleted transplantation in children. It was with unique molecular identifiers that the TCRbeta library was prepared. One entry per CDR3 protein results from TCRdb running MiXCR on the PCR reads. The data show some 350,000 distinct CDR3 sequences, with approximately 10% seen just once and less than 2.5% held by the top ten. The source of this sequence is a human donor who donated a stem cell graft to a child with acute lymphoblastic leukemia. Specimen: PBMCs from the stem cell graft donor, collected from the stem cell graft.

This chain's CDR3 is CASSQARRDQPQHF. DNA for the CDR3: TGTGCCAGCAGCCAAGCCCGCAGGGATCAGCCCCAGCATTTT. The chain recombines TRBV4-2 with TRBJ1-5, with a weak D call TRBD1 (5 bases). Germline-derived CDR1 and CDR2 are LGHNA and YNFKEQ. Trimming pared 1 base from V and 5 bases from J, leaving 9 bases between. This CDR3 is built from 14 residues.